Sequencing of this TCR beta chain was carried out in a study of T cell responses to AZD1222 COVID-19 vaccine. Study outcomes and limitations: Repertoires were sampled only after the peak T cell response. Clonal diversity was possibly underestimated, and the donors were mostly white British, with more females.

This clone was detected once. Its antigen is not known. Clones were sequenced by immunoSEQ multiplex PCR, and TCRdb holds only the in-frame ones, with some missing. The table includes 95,000 to 150,000 clones, about nine tenths detected once. The TCR comes from an adult in good health. The sample was peripheral blood, taken on day 0 of AZD1222 vaccination.

The CDR3 loop is CASSLGRNTEAFF. DNA for the CDR3: TGTGCCAGCAGCTTGGGGAGGAACACTGAAGCTTTCTTT. The chain employs TRBV5-6 and TRBJ1-1; D is unresolved. Trimming removed 0 bases from V and 1 base from J, with 4 bases in between. The CDR3 has 13 residues. Germline lookup yields CDR1 SGHDT and CDR2 YYEEEE.